This TCR beta chain stems from a study of cytomegalovirus exposure and HLA in healthy donors. This clone was counted only a few times. 60 Vbeta and 13 Jbeta primers were used in PCR. The table came from immunoSEQ multiplex PCR; TCRdb's copy has only in-frame clones and leaves some out. This table has about 97,000 clones, around 78% appearing once. Each donor was nominally healthy when sampled (though unrecorded immune exposures were likely). The germline gives CDR1 SGHRS, CDR2 YFSETQ. V lost 4 bases and J lost 4; bases outside the gene matches: 14. This CDR3 has 17 residues. What was sequenced was PBMCs. This TCR was sampled from a man in his forties in good health and CMV-seronegative. The J gene is TRBJ2-1, the V gene TRBV5-1, with 7 bases identical to TRBD2. The CDR3 region is CASSLESVRAGYNEQFF. The CDR3 bases are TGCGCCAGCAGCCTGGAATCGGTACGAGCGGGGTACAATGAGCAGTTCTTC.